This TCR beta chain emerged from a study of human T cells and chemical hapten exposure (dated by TCRdb to about 2021). For the study in its entirety: For sensitization, 2% DPC in acetone was applied to a 2 cm by 2 cm area of upper inner arm skin. Blood samples were taken from patients before sensitization (week 0) and then at 2, 6 and about 24 weeks after DPC sensitization. This study followed changes in the peripheral blood TCR repertoire in vivo during primary and secondary sensitization of alopecia patients to the hapten diphenylcyclopropenone (DPC). Libraries were pooled for sequencing, and per-sample TCR yields varied mainly because of small differences in library volumes within the pool. The patient cohort, mostly female, included alopecia areata with under or over 50% scalp involvement, alopecia totalis and alopecia universalis. Patch testing was performed on the upper back with Finn chambers containing 0.01% DPC, and the patch tests were scored after 6 days according to International Contact Dermatitis Research Group standards. Weekly therapeutic DPC doses were additionally applied to the scalp of patients throughout the approximately 24-week study period. Blood for TCR sequencing was provided by twenty-nine alopecia patients at one to four time points (pre-sensitization, 2, 6 and 24 weeks). The research as a whole found: DPC sensitization did not change the number of TCRs with a frequency above 1 in 1000, and there was no evidence of changes in global repertoire structure. Repeated subsampling changed both the strength of the expansion versus patch-test correlation and the threshold at which the correlation became significant. All patients had alopecia, a presumed autoimmune disease, so their immune response might differ from that of healthy individuals. The number of PT1 expanded TCRs positively correlated with patch test score, significant at thresholds 8, 16 and 32 but not 4. Significantly more large CDR3 similarity clusters were formed by expanded TCRs than by pre-sensitization or healthy control sets, consistent with antigen-driven responses.

This clonotype was picked up a small number of times. Its antigen remains unidentified. Per-nucleotide qualities are absent, and no much larger clonotype sits a single base away. Explained via the paper, the time point label denotes: pre-sensitization, week 0. The intended sense of this specimen's treatment or condition label: therapeutic diphenylcyclopropenone sensitization with weekly scalp DPC. Blood at each patch-test visit was drawn before the patch test was applied. To be eligible, patients had to be aged 18 to 70, diagnosed with alopecia and judged suitable for DPC therapy, while pregnant patients were excluded. Total RNA was isolated from unfractionated whole blood collected in Tempus Blood RNA tubes. Libraries were made using RACE. Sequencing was performed on a NextSeq 500. Library preparation attached unique molecular identifiers to individual cDNA molecules for quantitative, reproducible TCR counting. For every blood RNA sample, sequencing covered both the TCR alpha and TCR beta chains. In the source study's methods: A median of about 87,000 TCRs per sample was observed, with a range of about 20,000 to 700,000. V, J and CDR3 annotation of the TCR reads was performed with the Decombinator software suite. For PS versus PT1 abundance plots, all samples were subsampled to the same number of TCRs (28,000). Expanded TCRs were defined as absent before sensitization and observed at least eight times at the 2-week time point. TCRdb passed the public sequencing reads through fastp at Q25 and MiXCR, retaining productive beta sequences. Entries that share a CDR3 protein sequence are merged under the most common genes and DNA. The V and J calls come from TCRdb's annotation, not from the publication. This sample holds 30,000 to 40,000 distinct CDR3 sequences; about 7.6% were observed only once. The ten largest clones represent over 1% of the sample.

The germline V gene sets CDR1 to MDHEN and CDR2 to SYDVKM. From V the trimming removes 3 bases and from J it removes 4 bases, while the gene matches leave 6 bases of the junction unaccounted for. The CDR3 runs 15 residues from the cysteine to the phenylalanine. Here the CDR3 DNA is all that survives: 45 bases in frame from base 1. Rearrangement joined TRBV28 to TRBJ1-1; 9 central nucleotides agree with TRBD1. The clonotype was recovered from a woman between 50 and 59 years old with alopecia areata. Some clones in this sample may be carry-over from other donors' samples. The sample in question was whole blood, obtained in connection with sensitization to the hapten diphenylcyclopropenone (DPC). CDR3 reads: CASSFGTGRVTEAFF. The DNA sequence is as follows: TGTGCCAGCAGTTTCGGGACAGGGAGGGTCACTGAAGCTTTCTTT.